These T cell receptor beta chains were read from a single sample in a study of human T cells and chemical hapten exposure. TCRdb called the RACE reads again in MiXCR, with one record for every CDR3 protein. The data hold 360,000 or so distinct CDR3 sequences, with about 6% observed a single time. Sequencing was performed on whole blood, taken in connection with sensitization to the hapten diphenylcyclopropenone (DPC). The receptor source for this set is a woman aged 18-29 years with alopecia areata. Some clones in this sample may be carry-over from other donors' samples. The CDR3 runs from the conserved cysteine through the conserved F or W. Each record gives: clone size, V gene, J gene, D gene, CDR3 DNA, CDR3 protein. A D gene is named only where the DNA matches it firmly. Clone size, where shown, is once, few, many, or a class for clones that have expanded.

clone_size: -; v_call: TRBV7-9; j_call: TRBJ1-4; d_call: TRBD1; cdr3_nt: TGTGCCAGCAGCTTAGCAACAGGGGGCATCGATGAAAAACTGTTTTTT; cdr3_aa: CASSLATGGIDEKLFF
clone_size: once; v_call: TRBV4-2; j_call: TRBJ1-3; d_call: TRBD1; cdr3_nt: TGTGCCAGCAGCCAGGCCGACCCGGGACAGTGGGGAAACACCATATATTTT; cdr3_aa: CASSQADPGQWGNTIYF
clone_size: many; v_call: TRBV7-6; j_call: TRBJ1-3; d_call: -; cdr3_nt: TGTGCCAGCAGCCTAAGCGGGGAGCCTGGAAACACCATATATTTT; cdr3_aa: CASSLSGEPGNTIYF
clone_size: -; v_call: TRBV27; j_call: TRBJ2-7; d_call: -; cdr3_nt: TGTGCCAGCAGTCCCTCCACTGCGACGGAGACCTACGAGCAGTACTTC; cdr3_aa: CASSPSTATETYEQYF
clone_size: many; v_call: TRBV7-2; j_call: TRBJ2-3; d_call: TRBD1; cdr3_nt: TGTGCCAGCAGCCCCGCATGGGGACAGAACACAGATACGCAGTATTTT; cdr3_aa: CASSPAWGQNTDTQYF
clone_size: -; v_call: TRBV10-3; j_call: TRBJ1-1; d_call: TRBD1; cdr3_nt: TGTGCCATCAGTGAGTCCCACAGGGGTGAAGCTTTCTTT; cdr3_aa: CAISESHRGEAFF
clone_size: -; v_call: TRBV2; j_call: TRBJ1-4; d_call: -; cdr3_nt: TGTGCCAGCAACCAGGACGGGTCAACTAATGAAAAACTGTTTTTT; cdr3_aa: CASNQDGSTNEKLFF
clone_size: many; v_call: TRBV6-1; j_call: TRBJ1-1; d_call: -; cdr3_nt: TGTGCCAGCAGTGAAGAGGGAGACATGACTGAAGCTTTCTTT; cdr3_aa: CASSEEGDMTEAFF
clone_size: many; v_call: TRBV2; j_call: TRBJ2-7; d_call: TRBD1; cdr3_nt: TGTGCCAGCAGTGAGGGGACAGGGGGCCTCGAGCAGTACTTC; cdr3_aa: CASSEGTGGLEQYF
clone_size: -; v_call: TRBV5-4; j_call: TRBJ2-5; d_call: -; cdr3_nt: TGTGCCAGCAGCTCGAGACAGGGAGGAGAGACCCAGTACTTC; cdr3_aa: CASSSRQGGETQYF
clone_size: -; v_call: TRBV20-1; j_call: TRBJ2-6; d_call: TRBD1; cdr3_nt: TGCAGTGCTTACCACCGGGACAGGGACCGCTCTGGGGCCAACGTCCTGACTTTC; cdr3_aa: CSAYHRDRDRSGANVLTF
clone_size: many; v_call: TRBV20-1; j_call: TRBJ2-7; d_call: -; cdr3_nt: TGCAGTGTCCGTCTGTCCCGGACGTACGAGCAGTACTTC; cdr3_aa: CSVRLSRTYEQYF
clone_size: -; v_call: TRBV7-2; j_call: TRBJ1-2; d_call: -; cdr3_nt: TGTGCCAGCAGCTTATCTTGGTCAGGACAAATGGGAGGCTACACCTTC; cdr3_aa: CASSLSWSGQMGGYTF
clone_size: -; v_call: TRBV20-1; j_call: TRBJ1-2; d_call: -; cdr3_nt: TGCAGTGCTAGGGATAATGCTAGGCTGACCTATGGCTACACCTTC; cdr3_aa: CSARDNARLTYGYTF
clone_size: -; v_call: TRBV4-2; j_call: TRBJ2-3; d_call: -; cdr3_nt: TGTGCCAGCAGCCGGCCCGGCACGCAGTATTTT; cdr3_aa: CASSRPGTQYF
clone_size: -; v_call: TRBV6-5; j_call: TRBJ1-5; d_call: -; cdr3_nt: TGTGCCAGCAGCCTACGGTCTGGTCAGCCCCAGCATTTT; cdr3_aa: CASSLRSGQPQHF
clone_size: -; v_call: TRBV24-1; j_call: TRBJ2-2; d_call: -; cdr3_nt: TGTGCCACCAGCGGAACGAACACCGGGGAGCTGTTTTTT; cdr3_aa: CATSGTNTGELFF
clone_size: many; v_call: TRBV12-3/TRBV12-4; j_call: TRBJ2-4; d_call: -; cdr3_nt: TGTGCCAGCAGTACTCGACAGGTAGCCAAAAACATTCAGTACTTC; cdr3_aa: CASSTRQVAKNIQYF
clone_size: few; v_call: TRBV7-9; j_call: TRBJ1-5; d_call: TRBD1; cdr3_nt: TGTGCCAGCAGCACCGGGACAGGGACTCAGCCCCAGCATTTT; cdr3_aa: CASSTGTGTQPQHF
clone_size: few; v_call: TRBV7-9; j_call: TRBJ1-1; d_call: -; cdr3_nt: TGTGCCAGCAGCTTAAGCGAGGCGAGGGGCACTGAAGCTTTCTTT; cdr3_aa: CASSLSEARGTEAFF
clone_size: -; v_call: TRBV7-9; j_call: TRBJ1-1; d_call: -; cdr3_nt: TGTGCCAGCAGAGAACCGGTCAGGATTATGAACACTGAAGCTTTCTTT; cdr3_aa: CASREPVRIMNTEAFF
clone_size: -; v_call: TRBV20-1; j_call: TRBJ2-1; d_call: TRBD2; cdr3_nt: TGCAGTGCTTGGACTAGCGGGGGGGCAGGAGAGCAGTTCTTC; cdr3_aa: CSAWTSGGAGEQFF
clone_size: many; v_call: TRBV6-6; j_call: TRBJ2-1; d_call: -; cdr3_nt: TGTGCCAGCAGTTACGGGGCGGGGGCCGGCGGTGAGCAGTTCTTC; cdr3_aa: CASSYGAGAGGEQFF
clone_size: many; v_call: TRBV4-1; j_call: TRBJ1-1; d_call: -; cdr3_nt: TGCGCCAGCAGCCCCCGTGCGAGTACCAACCCTGAAGCTTTCTTT; cdr3_aa: CASSPRASTNPEAFF
clone_size: -; v_call: TRBV4-3; j_call: TRBJ1-4; d_call: TRBD1; cdr3_nt: TGCGCCAGCGCAGGACAGGGGGATGAAAAACTGTTTTTT; cdr3_aa: CASAGQGDEKLFF
clone_size: many; v_call: TRBV29-1; j_call: TRBJ1-4; d_call: -; cdr3_nt: TGCAGCGCCCGGATAAATGACGAAAAACTGTTTTTT; cdr3_aa: CSARINDEKLFF
clone_size: many; v_call: TRBV7-9; j_call: TRBJ1-2; d_call: TRBD1; cdr3_nt: TGTGCCAGCAGCTCCGGATCGACAGGGTTGGTCGATGGCTACACCTTC; cdr3_aa: CASSSGSTGLVDGYTF
clone_size: few; v_call: TRBV5-1; j_call: TRBJ2-3; d_call: -; cdr3_nt: TGCGCCAGCAGCCTCCTCGAGAGGGCCTTTAGCACAGATACGCAGTATTTT; cdr3_aa: CASSLLERAFSTDTQYF
clone_size: -; v_call: TRBV18; j_call: TRBJ1-1; d_call: -; cdr3_nt: TGTGCCAGCTCACTTTCGCGCCGGGATGGCTTCTTGAACACTGAAGCTTTCTTT; cdr3_aa: CASSLSRRDGFLNTEAFF
clone_size: few; v_call: TRBV6-2/TRBV6-3; j_call: TRBJ2-7; d_call: -; cdr3_nt: TGTGCCAGCAGTTTACCCCGAAACTCCTACGAGCAGTACTTC; cdr3_aa: CASSLPRNSYEQYF
clone_size: -; v_call: TRBV6-5; j_call: TRBJ2-2; d_call: -; cdr3_nt: TGTGCCAGCAGTTATTGGGGGTTTAAGAGCACCGGGGAGCTGTTTTTT; cdr3_aa: CASSYWGFKSTGELFF
clone_size: many; v_call: TRBV4-2; j_call: TRBJ2-3; d_call: TRBD2; cdr3_nt: TGTGCCAGCAGCCAAGATCGGTCTAGCGGAGATACGCAGTATTTT; cdr3_aa: CASSQDRSSGDTQYF
clone_size: many; v_call: TRBV27; j_call: TRBJ1-5; d_call: -; cdr3_nt: TGTGCCAGCAGTTACAGGGTGAGCAATCAGCCCCAGCATTTT; cdr3_aa: CASSYRVSNQPQHF
clone_size: few; v_call: TRBV6-4; j_call: TRBJ2-1; d_call: -; cdr3_nt: TGTGCCAGCAGTGACAGGGCGAACAATGAGCAGTTCTTC; cdr3_aa: CASSDRANNEQFF
clone_size: -; v_call: TRBV9; j_call: TRBJ2-3; d_call: -; cdr3_nt: TGTGCCAGCAGCGTATCGGACAGTGATACGCAGTATTTT; cdr3_aa: CASSVSDSDTQYF
clone_size: few; v_call: TRBV6-5; j_call: TRBJ2-3; d_call: -; cdr3_nt: TGTGCCAGCAGTCTCGGGACCACCACAGATACGCAGTATTTT; cdr3_aa: CASSLGTTTDTQYF
clone_size: many; v_call: TRBV6-2/TRBV6-3; j_call: TRBJ1-5; d_call: -; cdr3_nt: TGTGCCAGCAGTTACTCACACAATCAGCCCCAGCATTTT; cdr3_aa: CASSYSHNQPQHF
clone_size: -; v_call: TRBV18; j_call: TRBJ2-3; d_call: TRBD2; cdr3_nt: TGTGCCAGCTCACTTAACAGCGGGGCATTTAGCACAGATACGCAGTATTTT; cdr3_aa: CASSLNSGAFSTDTQYF
clone_size: few; v_call: TRBV12-3/TRBV12-4; j_call: TRBJ2-3; d_call: TRBD2; cdr3_nt: TGTGCCAGCAGGACGATCCGGCCTAGCGGGGGGTCTAGCACAGATACGCAGTATTTT; cdr3_aa: CASRTIRPSGGSSTDTQYF
clone_size: many; v_call: TRBV28; j_call: TRBJ1-4; d_call: -; cdr3_nt: TGTGCCAGCACCACAAGGAGTGAAAAACTGTTTTTT; cdr3_aa: CASTTRSEKLFF
clone_size: many; v_call: TRBV5-1; j_call: TRBJ2-3; d_call: -; cdr3_nt: TGCGCCAGCAGCTTGGTGGTTACAGATACGCAGTATTTT; cdr3_aa: CASSLVVTDTQYF
clone_size: -; v_call: TRBV12-3/TRBV12-4; j_call: TRBJ2-1; d_call: TRBD1; cdr3_nt: TGTGCCAGCAGTCCTCGGACAGGGGGTACAGATGAGCAGTTCTTC; cdr3_aa: CASSPRTGGTDEQFF
clone_size: many; v_call: TRBV6-2/TRBV6-3; j_call: TRBJ1-1; d_call: -; cdr3_nt: TGTGCCAGCAGTCTACCCCAGGACACTGAAGCTTTCTTT; cdr3_aa: CASSLPQDTEAFF
clone_size: few; v_call: TRBV19; j_call: TRBJ1-5; d_call: -; cdr3_nt: TGTGCCAGCCGGCAGTTGGGGGAAGACAATCAGCCCCAGCATTTT; cdr3_aa: CASRQLGEDNQPQHF
clone_size: many; v_call: TRBV28; j_call: TRBJ1-2; d_call: TRBD1; cdr3_nt: TGTGCCAGCAGCTCCGGGACAGACTATGGCTACACCTTC; cdr3_aa: CASSSGTDYGYTF
clone_size: -; v_call: TRBV7-2; j_call: TRBJ2-2; d_call: -; cdr3_nt: TGTGCCAGCAGCTTAAATCAGGATCGCGGGGAGCTGTTTTTT; cdr3_aa: CASSLNQDRGELFF
clone_size: -; v_call: TRBV10-3; j_call: TRBJ1-5; d_call: -; cdr3_nt: TGTGCCATCAGTGGCGGCAATCAGCCCCAGCATTTT; cdr3_aa: CAISGGNQPQHF
clone_size: many; v_call: TRBV29-1; j_call: TRBJ1-1; d_call: TRBD1; cdr3_nt: TGCAGCGCGATTAACCGGGACAGGAACACTGAAGCTTTCTTT; cdr3_aa: CSAINRDRNTEAFF